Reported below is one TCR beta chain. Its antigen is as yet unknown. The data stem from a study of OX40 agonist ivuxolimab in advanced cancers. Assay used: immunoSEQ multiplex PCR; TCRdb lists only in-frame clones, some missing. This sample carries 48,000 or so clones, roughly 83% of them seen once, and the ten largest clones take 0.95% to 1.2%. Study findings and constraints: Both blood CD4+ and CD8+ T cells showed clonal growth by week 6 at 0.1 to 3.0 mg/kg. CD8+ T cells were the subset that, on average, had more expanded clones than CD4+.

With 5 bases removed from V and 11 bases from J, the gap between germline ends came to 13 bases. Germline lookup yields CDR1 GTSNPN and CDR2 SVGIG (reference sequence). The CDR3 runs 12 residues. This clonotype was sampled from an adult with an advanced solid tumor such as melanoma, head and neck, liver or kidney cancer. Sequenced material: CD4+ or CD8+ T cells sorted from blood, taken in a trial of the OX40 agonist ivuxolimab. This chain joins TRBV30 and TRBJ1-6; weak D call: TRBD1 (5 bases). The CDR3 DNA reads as TGTGCCTGGTCGCTCGGGACGCCACCCCTCCACTTT. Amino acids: CAWSLGTPPLHF.